This T cell receptor (beta chain) comes out of a study of neurological immune-mediated disorders. TCRdb reprocessed the 5' RACE reads with MiXCR, giving one entry per CDR3 protein. The profile covers under 45,000 distinct CDR3 sequences, with about 22% appearing a single time and about 4.5% taken by the ten largest. CDR1 and CDR2 (germline): SQVTM, ANQGSEA. V was cut by 3 bases and J by 7 bases, with 15 bases left in between. The CDR3 covers 13 residues. As for time point: technical triplicate 3. Source material: PBMCs. This rearrangement joins TRBV29-1 to TRBJ1-1; D is unresolved. The TCR originated in a man between 60 and 75 years old with HTLV-1-associated myelopathy (HAM/TSP). CDR3 residues: CSVEGCAGFEAFF. The CDR3 nucleotides read TGCAGCGTTGAGGGGTGCGCGGGGTTTGAAGCTTTCTTT.